These T cell receptor beta chains were read from a single sample in a study. A single record per CDR3 protein comes from TCRdb applying MiXCR to the RT-PCR reads. The table includes more than 550,000 distinct CDR3 sequences, around 14% detected once. Material for sequencing was memory CD4+ T cells from blood. Receptor source: a female donor in good health, serving as a healthy control. Both conserved end residues are part of each CDR3. The D gene is left open where the match is weak. Part of the rows lack a size; the others show once, few, many or a class for expanded clones.

CDR3	DNA	length	V	size	D	J
CASSQAPPTESYNEQFF	TGCGCCAGCAGCCAAGCACCACCGACGGAATCCTACAATGAGCAGTTCTTC	17	TRBV4-3	few	.	TRBJ2-1
CASSLDWDPRGVAGELFF	TGTGCCAGCAGCTTGGATTGGGACCCACGTGGGGTGGCCGGGGAGCTGTTTTTT	18	TRBV5-5	few	.	TRBJ2-2
CASSLDIAGVQETQYF	TGTGCCAGCAGCTTAGATATAGCGGGAGTACAAGAGACCCAGTACTTC	16	TRBV7-2	.	TRBD2	TRBJ2-5
CSASPLTGSGNTIYF	TGCAGTGCTAGCCCACTCACAGGGAGCGGAAACACCATATATTTT	15	TRBV20-1	.	.	TRBJ1-3
CASSPPGGEGNTIYF	TGCGCCAGCAGCCCACCAGGAGGAGAAGGAAACACCATATATTTT	15	TRBV5-1	few	.	TRBJ1-3
CASSWTVNEQFF	TGTGCCAGCAGTTGGACAGTCAATGAGCAGTTCTTC	12	TRBV6-6	few	.	TRBJ2-1
CASSLAEGPNYGYTF	TGCGCCAGCAGCTTGGCTGAGGGGCCTAACTATGGCTACACCTTC	15	TRBV5-1	.	.	TRBJ1-2
CATSDTIQGAKAFF	TGTGCCACCAGTGACACCATCCAGGGGGCAAAGGCTTTCTTT	14	TRBV24-1	.	TRBD1	TRBJ1-1
CASSFRLAGESSYNEQFF	TGTGCCAGCAGTTTCAGGCTAGCGGGAGAGAGCTCCTACAATGAGCAGTTCTTC	18	TRBV12-3/TRBV12-4	few	TRBD2	TRBJ2-1
CATSDPLAGGSYNEQFF	TGTGCCACCAGTGATCCCCTTGCAGGGGGTTCCTACAATGAGCAGTTCTTC	17	TRBV24-1	.	TRBD1	TRBJ2-1
CASSPHPPGQGAQTQYF	TGTGCCAGCAGCCCGCACCCCCCGGGACAGGGGGCGCAGACCCAGTACTTC	17	TRBV9	.	TRBD1	TRBJ2-5
CASSQGSSPREKLFF	TGCGCCAGCAGCCAAGGGTCTAGCCCCAGGGAAAAACTGTTTTTT	15	TRBV4-3	.	.	TRBJ1-4
CASGAGMGDNEQFF	TGTGCCAGCGGGGCGGGGATGGGCGACAATGAGCAGTTCTTC	14	TRBV7-3	.	.	TRBJ2-1
CASSQEAGPNEKLFF	TGCGCCAGCAGCCAAGAGGCCGGACCGAATGAAAAACTGTTTTTT	15	TRBV4-3	few	.	TRBJ1-4
CASSQSTGTGGIYGYTF	TGCGCCAGCAGCCAAAGTACCGGGACAGGGGGTATCTATGGCTACACCTTC	17	TRBV4-1	.	TRBD1	TRBJ1-2
CASSSRTGAGVTQYF	TGTGCCAGCAGCTCCAGGACAGGGGCAGGAGTTACGCAGTATTTT	15	TRBV7-2	few	TRBD1	TRBJ2-3
CASSLPGLAATDTQYF	TGCGCCAGCAGCTTGCCGGGACTAGCGGCCACAGATACGCAGTATTTT	16	TRBV5-1	few	TRBD2	TRBJ2-3